This record concerns one TCR beta chain sequence. Its antigen is as yet unknown. This entry belongs to a study of response to subunit inactivated influenza vaccine. Per the germline V gene, CDR1 is SGHTA and CDR2 is FQGTGA. The CDR3 is 16 amino acids. V lost 0 bases, J lost 7 bases, and 4 bases stayed unmatched. Notes on the study in general: Every seasonal influenza vaccination brings in few new T cells, the authors suggested.

From the RT-PCR reads, TCRdb called clonotypes with MiXCR, one entry per CDR3 protein. The data contain 500,000 to 600,000 distinct CDR3 sequences, 14% of them singletons. V is TRBV7-3 and J is TRBJ1-6; the match to TRBD1 covers 9 bases. Sequenced here: PBMCs from blood, sampled 12 days after vaccination. The sequence derives from a man aged 45 to 65 who received an inactivated influenza vaccine. The CDR3 loop reads CASSLTGDRGNSPLHF. CDR3 nucleotides: TGTGCCAGCAGCTTAACGGGCGACAGGGGGAATTCACCCCTCCACTTT.